This entry describes one T cell receptor beta chain. Antigen unknown. These data originate in a study of graft-versus-host responses after intestinal transplantation. In the study overall: Multivisceral, liver-intestinal, or isolated intestinal grafts went to recipients. The recipients all started with anti-thymocyte globulin induction and then took tacrolimus and steroids for about 3 years.

Findings and limits, study-wide: There were GvH clones found in recipient marrow, and some of them appeared first in ileum or blood.

Produced via immunoSEQ multiplex PCR; TCRdb's table is partial and in-frame only. Of 100,000 or so clones in the sample, about 93% were seen once. CDR1 is MNHNS, CDR2 SASEGT, per germline. The CDR3 is 14 amino acids. Trimming shortened V by 2 bases and J by 4 bases, and 10 bases separated the two germline ends. The sample consisted of unstimulated CD4+ T cells sorted from spleen or lymph node cells, taken before intestinal transplant. The receptor was isolated from a human donor who received an intestinal transplant. V usage is TRBV6-1 and J usage is TRBJ2-3; TRBD2 might be the D (7 bases). CDR3 DNA sequence: TGTGCCAGCAGTGAACAGGGGAGGGCAGATACGCAGTATTTT. Protein sequence: CASSEQGRADTQYF.